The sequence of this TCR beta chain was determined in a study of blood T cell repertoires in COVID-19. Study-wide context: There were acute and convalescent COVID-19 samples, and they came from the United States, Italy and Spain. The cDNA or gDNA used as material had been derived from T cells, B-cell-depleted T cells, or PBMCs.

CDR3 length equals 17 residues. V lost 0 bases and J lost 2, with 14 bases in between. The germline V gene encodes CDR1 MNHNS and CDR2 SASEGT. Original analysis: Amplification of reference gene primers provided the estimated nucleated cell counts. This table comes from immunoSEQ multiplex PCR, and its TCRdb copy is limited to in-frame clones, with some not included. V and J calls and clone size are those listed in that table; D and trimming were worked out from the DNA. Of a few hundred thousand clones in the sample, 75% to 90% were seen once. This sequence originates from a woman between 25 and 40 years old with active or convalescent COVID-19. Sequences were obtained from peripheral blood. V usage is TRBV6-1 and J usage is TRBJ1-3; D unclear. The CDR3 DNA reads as TGTGCCAGCAGTGAAGCGCGAGTATCCTCTCCTGGAAACACCATATATTTT. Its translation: CASSEARVSSPGNTIYF.